The 29 T cell receptor beta chains below were found in one sample sequenced in a study of Ad26.COV2.S vaccination and SARS-CoV-2 variants. Here immunoSEQ multiplex PCR was the method, and the copy in TCRdb shows in-frame clones only, minus some. This sample has 300,000 to 400,000 clones, with around four fifths found just once. Sample treatment: some 19 received Ad26.COV2.S at low or high dose, single or two shots; a few received placebo; per-sample allocation not given. After the first vaccine or placebo injection, samples were drawn on day 63. The material was peripheral blood, obtained in a trial of Ad26.COV2.S vaccine versus placebo. These receptors all stem from a person between 18 and 59 years old who received the Ad26.COV2.S COVID-19 vaccine or a placebo.

CDR3 in DNA: TGTGCCAGCAGCTTACAGTCCTGGAGCACTGAAGCTTTCTTT. This encodes CASSLQSWSTEAFF. V gene TRBV11-2 combines with J gene TRBJ1-1; no firm D call. CDR3 size: 14 residues. Germline assignment: CDR1 SGHAT and CDR2 FQNNGV. V lost 2 bases and J 4 bases, leaving 11 bases between the germline ends.

The genes are TRBV5-1 and TRBJ1-6; 7 bases fit TRBD1. Germline CDR1 and CDR2: SGHRS and YFSETQ. CDR3 length: 17 amino acids. The V and J ends lost 4 bases and 9 bases, in that order; junction bases with no gene match: 16. DNA for the CDR3: TGCGCCAGCAGCCATAATCGACAGGGCAGATTGGGTTCACCCCTCCACTTT. This encodes CASSHNRQGRLGSPLHF.

The chain is built from TRBV12-5 and TRBJ2-5; TRBD1 agrees at 8 bases. The germline V gene encodes CDR1 LGHNT and CDR2 FRNRAP. J lost 3 bases, V lost 0 bases, and 9 bases had no gene match. The CDR3 consists of 17 residues. The CDR3 region is CASGLVRLRGQEETQYF. In DNA form, the CDR3 reads TGTGCTAGTGGTTTGGTACGTCTGCGGGGACAGGAAGAGACCCAGTACTTC.

V usage is TRBV3-1 (or the pseudogene TRBV3-2) and J usage is TRBJ1-2; 9 bases align to TRBD1. Germline assignment: CDR1 LGHDT and CDR2 YNNKEL (reference sequence). CDR3 length: 12 residues. J lost 8 bases, V lost 3 bases, and 1 base had no gene match. The CDR3 bases are TGTGCCAGCAGCCAGGACAGGGGAGGCTACACCTTC. Residues: CASSQDRGGYTF.

The count of this clone is one. This chain uses TRBV19 with TRBJ1-1; tentatively, D is TRBD1 (6 bases). The ends were cut back, 5 bases at V and 1 base at J, with 14 bases in the middle. CDR1 is LNHDA and CDR2 is SQIVND in the germline V gene (reference sequence). This CDR3 spans 15 amino acids. The CDR3 protein is CASSPIGQPNTEAFF. The CDR3 region has the DNA TGTGCCAGTAGTCCCATAGGACAGCCGAACACTGAAGCTTTCTTT.

The rearrangement uses TRBV5-4 and TRBJ2-7, with D perhaps matching TRBD1 or TRBD2 (5 bases each). This CDR3 has 15 residues. Germline V CDR1 and CDR2: SGHNT, YYREEE (reference sequence). With 3 bases removed from V and 1 base from J, the gap between germline ends came to 14 bases. The CDR3 bases are TGTGCCAGCAGCTCGGGACGGCGGTTTTCCTACGAGCAGTACTTC. Translated, it gives CASSSGRRFSYEQYF.

This chain connects TRBV11-1 to TRBJ2-7; perhaps TRBD1 as D (6 bases). The ends were cut back, 5 bases at V and 1 base at J, with 18 bases in the middle. The CDR3 spans 16 residues. Germline CDR1 and CDR2: SGHAT and FQDESV (reference sequence). The CDR3 sequence: CASSRSFDRQSYEQYF. The CDR3 DNA follows: TGTGCCAGCAGCCGATCATTCGACAGGCAATCCTACGAGCAGTACTTC.

The J gene is TRBJ1-4, the V gene TRBV4-1; D is perhaps TRBD1 (5 bases). CDR1 and CDR2 from the germline V gene are MGHRA and YSYEKL. The CDR3 runs to 14 residues. V was shortened by 4 bases and J by 6 bases, with 12 bases between the two germline ends. CDR3 in DNA: TGCGCCAGCAGCCGGTACAGGAGGGATGAAAAACTGTTTTTT. This gives the protein CASSRYRRDEKLFF.

The V call is TRBV5-1, the J call TRBJ2-7, with D unclear. Germline V gene data show CDR1 as SGHRS and CDR2 as YFSETQ. The CDR3 sequence is 11 residues long. V lost 1 base to trimming and J lost 6 bases, with 5 bases between them. The CDR3 here is CASSLPGEQYF. The CDR3 DNA is TGCGCCAGCAGCTTGCCGGGCGAGCAGTACTTC. The full variable domain, rest sourced from reference TRBV5-1 and TRBJ2-7, is KAGVTQTPRYLIKTRGQQVTLSCSPISGHRSVSWYQQTPGQGLQFLFEYFSETQRNKGNFPGRFSGRQFSNSRSEMNVSTLELGDSALYLCASSLPGEQYFGPGTRLTVT.

The V gene is TRBV4-2, the J gene TRBJ1-6; tentative D call: TRBD1 (5 bases). The V end was cut by 2 bases, the J end by 5 bases, with 13 bases between. Germline V CDR1 and CDR2: LGHNA, YNFKEQ. This CDR3 is 16 amino acids long. For the CDR3, the DNA is TGTGCCAGCAGCCAAACTGTGGGGCTCGATAATTCACCCCTCCACTTT. It codes for CASSQTVGLDNSPLHF.

This rearrangement joins TRBV9 to TRBJ1-5; D gene unclear. Germline V gene data show CDR1 as SGDLS and CDR2 as YYNGEE. This CDR3 contains 14 residues. V lost 1 base to trimming and J lost 0 bases, with 5 bases between them. The CDR3, as DNA: TGTGCCAGCAGCGTACAGGATAGCAATCAGCCCCAGCATTTT. This codes for CASSVQDSNQPQHF.

CDR3 sequence reads: CASSLSQGSTEAFF. The CDR3 bases are TGTGCCAGCAGTTTATCTCAGGGCTCCACTGAAGCTTTCTTT. The J gene is TRBJ1-1, the V gene TRBV28; weak D call: TRBD1 (5 bases). Trimming cost V 1 base and J 4 bases, with 10 bases left between them. CDR3 size: 14 residues. Germline V lookup: CDR1 MDHEN, CDR2 SYDVKM.

CDR3 in DNA: TGTGCCAGCAGGTTAGACAGGGCTTACAATGAGCAGTTCTTC. It is translated as CASRLDRAYNEQFF. V usage is TRBV28 and J usage is TRBJ2-1; 7 bases are shared with TRBD1. Per germline, CDR1 MDHEN and CDR2 SYDVKM. The CDR3 runs 14 residues. V trimming: 6 bases; J trimming: 4 bases; junction bases outside the gene matches: 6.

In its sample, this clone was seen once. J is TRBJ1-1 and V is TRBV12-3 or TRBV12-4; no firm D call. The V and J ends lost 6 bases and 7 bases respectively, with 9 bases between them. The CDR3 covers 11 residues. The CDR3 nucleotides read TGTGCCAGCAGATGGGGAAATGAAGCTTTCTTT. Protein product: CASRWGNEAFF.

The rearrangement links TRBV7-8 to TRBJ2-5; 7 positions match TRBD1. V lost 4 bases to trimming and J lost 1 base; unmatched junction nucleotides: 3. The CDR3 runs 14 residues. The germline CDR1 and CDR2 sequences are SGHVS and FQNEAQ. The CDR3 loop is CASSSRDSQETQYF. The CDR3, as DNA: TGTGCCAGCAGCTCTCGGGACAGCCAAGAGACCCAGTACTTC.

This clone showed up just a few times. The chain is built from TRBV2 and TRBJ1-3; D unresolved. The CDR3 is 17 residues long. The V gene's germline CDR1 is SNHLY and CDR2 FYNNEI. V was shortened by 5 bases and J by 3 bases, with 20 bases between the two germline ends. The CDR3 sequence is CASSMVVQSVIGNTIYF. The CDR3 coding sequence is TGTGCCAGCAGTATGGTGGTACAATCGGTAATTGGAAACACCATATATTTT. Based on the CDR3 plus reference TRBV2 and TRBJ1-3, the full variable domain is EPEVTQTPSHQVTQMGQEVILRCVPISNHLYFYWYRQILGQKVEFLVSFYNNEISEKSEIFDDQFSVERPDGSNFTLKIRSTKLEDSAMYFCASSMVVQSVIGNTIYFGEGSWLTVV.

The V gene is TRBV7-9, the J gene TRBJ1-1; D perhaps matches TRBD1 (6 bases). V lost 0 bases and J lost 4, with 15 bases in between. The CDR3 contains 16 residues. Germline CDR1 is SEHNR and CDR2 is FQNEAQ (reference sequence). CDR3 sequence (DNA): TGTGCCAGCAGCTTAGCGAAAGGGGCCAGGGGCACTGAAGCTTTCTTT. It specifies CASSLAKGARGTEAFF.

The chain couples TRBV9 to TRBJ1-6, with TRBD1 matching over 11 bases. CDR3 length: 14 amino acids. With 5 bases clipped from V and 11 bases from J, the junction kept 6 bases outside the gene matches. Germline CDR1 reads SGDLS; CDR2 reads YYNGEE. The DNA of the CDR3 is TGTGCCAGCAGTCTGACGGGACAGGGGGCACCCCTCCACTTT. Its protein is CASSLTGQGAPLHF.

This clone occurred a few times. In DNA, the CDR3 is TGCGCCAGCAGCTTGTATTCGGGTTCAAATCAGCCCCAGCATTTT. Protein: CASSLYSGSNQPQHF. The rearrangement joins TRBV5-1 to TRBJ1-5; D unresolved. This CDR3 region has 15 residues. Trimming shortened V by 1 base and J by 4 bases, and 12 bases separated the two germline ends. Looked up from germline, CDR1 is SGHRS and CDR2 is YFSETQ.

This clone was observed a handful of times. The V and J genes are TRBV6-2 or TRBV6-3 and TRBJ1-2; D is ambiguous. The CDR3 spans 15 residues. Trimming shortened V by 0 bases and J by 2 bases, and 10 bases separated the two germline ends. The germline CDR1 and CDR2 sequences are MNHEY and SVGEGT. The CDR3 reads CASSYSRYSNYGYTF. As DNA, the CDR3 is TGTGCCAGCAGTTACTCGAGGTACTCCAACTATGGCTACACCTTC.

The chain employs TRBV5-1 and TRBJ2-2; 9 bases agree with TRBD1. Germline CDR1 SGHRS, CDR2 YFSETQ. This CDR3 region has 17 residues. The V segment lost 3 bases and the J segment 7 bases; nucleotides outside the gene matches: 13. As DNA, the CDR3 is TGCGCCAGCAGCTATCTCGGGACAGGGCTCGTCGGCGGGGAGCTGTTTTTT. Its protein is CASSYLGTGLVGGELFF.

This chain connects TRBV29-1 to TRBJ1-2; perhaps TRBD1 as D (6 bases). The germline V gene encodes CDR1 SQVTM and CDR2 ANQGSEA. The CDR3 length is 13 residues. The V end lost 3 bases, the J end lost 7 bases, and 15 bases lay between the germline ends. The CDR3 region has the DNA TGCAGCGTTGATCCACAGGGTATTAGTGGCTACACCTTC. It is translated as CSVDPQGISGYTF.

The chain uses TRBV7-9 and TRBJ2-6; D gene unclear. Trimming pared 8 bases from V and 1 base from J, leaving 0 bases between. Germline V gives CDR1 SEHNR, CDR2 FQNEAQ (reference sequence). The CDR3 length is 11 residues. The CDR3 sequence is CASSGANVLTF. CDR3 nucleotides: TGTGCCAGCTCTGGGGCCAACGTCCTGACTTTC.

V usage is TRBV20-1 and J usage is TRBJ2-3, with D hard to call. This CDR3 is 11 amino acids long. Trimming left V 0 bases short and J 8 bases short, with 6 bases between. Germline-derived CDR1 and CDR2 are DFQATT and SNEGSKA (reference sequence). CDR3 sequence reads: CSARDQTTQYF. The DNA for the CDR3 is TGCAGTGCTAGAGATCAGACTACGCAGTATTTT.

The chain links TRBV4-1 to TRBJ2-5; no definite D call. Germline assignment: CDR1 MGHRA and CDR2 YSYEKL. The CDR3 totals 13 residues. V lost 1 base to trimming and J lost 3 bases, with 6 bases between them. In DNA, the CDR3 is TGCGCCAGCAGCCAAGCTACGGAAGAGACCCAGTACTTC. This translates into CASSQATEETQYF.

The chain joins TRBV11-3 to TRBJ1-2; 9 positions match TRBD1. The CDR3 contains 15 residues. V lost 0 bases, J lost 6 bases, and 5 bases stayed unmatched. Looked up from germline, CDR1 is SGHNT and CDR2 is YENEEA. This chain's CDR3 is CASSLDTGGADGYTF. Written as DNA, the CDR3 is TGTGCCAGCAGCTTAGATACAGGGGGCGCAGATGGCTACACCTTC.

This chain joins TRBV3-1 (or the pseudogene TRBV3-2) and TRBJ1-2, with TRBD1 as a possible D gene (5 bases). V was cut by 3 bases and J by 7 bases, with 6 bases left in between. Per germline, CDR1 LGHDT and CDR2 YNNKEL (reference sequence). The CDR3 is made up of 11 amino acids. This CDR3 reads CASSQGPGYTF. DNA for the CDR3: TGTGCCAGCAGCCAGGGACCTGGCTACACCTTC.

The V gene is TRBV29-1, the J gene TRBJ1-2; D is undetermined. The V end lost 5 bases, the J end lost 0 bases, and 16 bases lay between the germline ends. This CDR3 contains 15 residues. The V gene's germline CDR1 is SQVTM and CDR2 ANQGSEA. CDR3 DNA sequence: TGCAGCGTTCCGGTTAGCCTAATACCTAACTATGGCTACACCTTC. Its translation is CSVPVSLIPNYGYTF.

This clone was recorded once. This same CDR3 is encoded by further DNA sequences in the sample. The chain employs TRBV10-3 and TRBJ1-1; no reliable D call. The CDR3 is made up of 11 amino acids. Looked up from germline, CDR1 is ENHRY and CDR2 is SYGVKD. The V end lost 0 bases, the J end lost 4 bases, and 0 bases lay between the germline ends. The CDR3, as DNA: TGTGCCATCAGTGAGTCCACTGAAGCTTTCTTT. It specifies CAISESTEAFF.